A single sample gave rise to the 25 T cell receptor beta chains below, sequenced in a study of cytomegalovirus exposure and HLA in healthy donors. Here immunoSEQ multiplex PCR was the method, and the copy in TCRdb shows in-frame clones only, minus some. The sample lists some 130,000 clones, about 88% occurring once. Sequenced input: PBMCs. The receptor source for this set is a woman under 30 in good health and CMV-seronegative.

This chain connects TRBV5-4 to TRBJ2-5; 7 bases agree with TRBD2. This CDR3 is 14 amino acids long. In germline, CDR1 is SGHNT, CDR2 YYREEE (reference sequence). The V and J ends lost 4 bases and 5 bases, in that order; junction bases with no gene match: 8. Here the CDR3 DNA reads TGTGCCAGCAGCCCGGGCGGGGGTCGGGAGACCCAGTACTTC. The encoded protein is CASSPGGGRETQYF.

The chain employs TRBV6-5 and TRBJ2-7; D gene ambiguous. CDR1 and CDR2 from the germline V gene are MNHEY and SVGAGI. The CDR3 covers 12 residues. Deletions cut 4 bases from V and 2 bases from J, with 6 bases between. The CDR3 DNA reads as TGTGCCAGCAGTTCTAGAGCCTACGAGCAGTACTTC. It translates to CASSSRAYEQYF.

The chain has TRBV6-1 and TRBJ1-2; a possible D gene is TRBD1 (5 bases). The V gene lost 0 bases and the J gene lost 8 bases, with 16 bases spanning the gap. From germline, CDR1 is MNHNS and CDR2 SASEGT. The CDR3 consists of 15 residues. The CDR3 reads CASSEASGSLGGYTF. CDR3 bases: TGTGCCAGCAGTGAAGCTTCAGGGTCACTGGGGGGCTACACCTTC.

The J gene is TRBJ2-7, the V gene TRBV5-1; possibly TRBD1 for D (6 bases). Per the germline V gene, CDR1 is SGHRS and CDR2 is YFSETQ. The CDR3 sequence is 16 residues long. Trimming removed 2 bases from V and 4 bases from J, with 19 bases in between. The CDR3 DNA is TGCGCCAGCAGCTTCACAGGAATCACCGGACAGTACGAGCAGTACTTC. Protein sequence: CASSFTGITGQYEQYF.

This clone was recorded once. The chain links TRBV6-1 to TRBJ1-3, with 7 bases lining up with TRBD1. Germline trimming cut 2 bases from V and 8 bases from J; bases unmatched to any gene: 9. This CDR3 comprises 15 residues. The germline V gene has CDR1 MNHNS and CDR2 SASEGT. CDR3 in amino acids: CASSEQTGVGDTIYF. CDR3 sequence (DNA): TGTGCCAGCAGTGAACAAACAGGGGTCGGGGACACCATATATTTT.

The chain joins TRBV18 to TRBJ2-2, with 7 bases matching TRBD1. The CDR3 runs 15 residues. Trimming took 2 bases from V and 7 from J; bases not matched to a gene: 7. The germline CDR1 and CDR2 sequences are KGHSH and LQKENI. The CDR3 DNA is TGTGCCAGCTCACCAGAAGTGACAGGGAACGGGGAGCTGTTTTTT. Its protein is CASSPEVTGNGELFF.

This clone was observed a few times. The chain employs TRBV6-5 and TRBJ1-2, with D hard to call. Germline V lookup: CDR1 MNHEY, CDR2 SVGAGI. V gave up 2 bases and J gave up 4 bases, with 14 bases separating them. The length of the CDR3 is 15 residues. CDR3 bases: TGTGCCAGCAGTTACACCCCCGACACCGGCTATGGCTACACCTTC. Translation: CASSYTPDTGYGYTF.

The chain couples TRBV27 to TRBJ2-3, with D unresolved. CDR3 size: 13 residues. In germline, CDR1 is MNHEY, CDR2 SMNVEV (reference sequence). Trimming cost V 3 bases and J 3 bases, with 7 bases left between them. CDR3 sequence (DNA): TGTGCCAGCAGTTTTGGGCCGACAGATACGCAGTATTTT. Translating it yields CASSFGPTDTQYF.

The rearrangement uses TRBV21-1 and TRBJ2-7; TRBD1 was called by the table and not checked on the DNA. TRBV21-1 is designated a pseudogene. The CDR3 runs to 17 residues. CDR3 DNA sequence: TGTGCCAGCAGCAAAAAATGTTGTTGGACAGACAACTACGAGCAGTACTTC. This sequence encodes CASSKKCCWTDNYEQYF.

This chain connects TRBV6-4 to TRBJ1-4; 7 bases line up with TRBD1. CDR1 is MRHNA and CDR2 is SNTAGT in the germline V gene. J gave up 3 bases and V 7 bases, and 11 bases lay outside the gene matches. The CDR3 is 16 residues long. CDR3 coding DNA: TGTGCCAGCACAGAACCTCGGGACAGTCCTAATGAAAAACTGTTTTTT. This translates into CASTEPRDSPNEKLFF.

The chain uses TRBV6-5 and TRBJ2-5, with D perhaps TRBD2 (5 bases). The CDR3 sequence is 15 residues long. Trimming took off 6 bases at V and 4 bases at J, with 18 bases between the two ends. CDR1 and CDR2 (germline): MNHEY, SVGAGI. The CDR3 DNA follows: TGTGCCAGCAGCCGAATAGCGACGCGCGGAGAGACCCAGTACTTC. This codes for CASSRIATRGETQYF.

This rearrangement joins TRBV7-9 to TRBJ1-2, with a weak D call TRBD1 (6 bases). Looked up from germline, CDR1 is SEHNR and CDR2 is FQNEAQ (reference sequence). CDR3 size: 14 residues. Trimming took 3 bases from V and 8 from J, leaving 16 bases between them. CDR3 nucleotides: TGTGCCAGCAGCTTTAACGCAGGGGTGGGCGGCTACACCTTC. Its protein product is CASSFNAGVGGYTF.

The chain joins TRBV11-2 to TRBJ2-6, with D unclear. Trimming removed 3 bases from V and 0 bases from J, with 15 bases in between. The CDR3 contains 18 residues. Germline V lookup: CDR1 SGHAT, CDR2 FQNNGV. The CDR3 nucleotides are TGTGCCAGCAGCTTTACAGCCCTAAGAGTCTCTGGGGCCAACGTCCTGACTTTC. It codes for CASSFTALRVSGANVLTF.

The chain combines TRBV7-6 with TRBJ1-2, with 7 bases fitting TRBD1. Germline assignment: CDR1 SGHVS and CDR2 FNYEAQ. CDR3 length equals 17 residues. V lost 5 bases, J lost 8 bases, and 20 bases stayed unmatched. The CDR3, as DNA: TGTGCCAGCAGCCACCGACAGGGATGGGCCGACGGGCGAGGCTACACCTTC. Protein sequence: CASSHRQGWADGRGYTF.

This clone was counted a few times. The CDR3 DNA reads TGCGCCAGCAGCTTGGCCGGGACAGATAATGAAAAACTGTTTTTT. Protein: CASSLAGTDNEKLFF. The chain uses TRBV5-1 and TRBJ1-4, with 7 positions matching TRBD1. The ends lost 0 bases at V and 4 bases at J; junction bases unmatched: 3. The CDR3 runs to 15 residues. Germline V gene lookup returns CDR1 SGHRS and CDR2 YFSETQ.

This chain links TRBV19 with TRBJ2-7, with D unclear. The CDR3 length is 12 residues. CDR1 LNHDA and CDR2 SQIVND come from the germline V gene (reference sequence). The V gene lost 6 bases and the J gene lost 7 bases, with 13 bases spanning the gap. The CDR3, as DNA: TGTGCCAGTAGGGAGAATGCCGGGGAGCAGTACTTC. This gives the protein CASRENAGEQYF.

V is TRBV14 and J is TRBJ1-6; perhaps TRBD1 as D (5 bases). Per germline, CDR1 SGHDN and CDR2 FVKESK. There are 14 residues in the CDR3. The V gene lost 4 bases and the J gene lost 7 bases, with 11 bases spanning the gap. This CDR3 is CASSLRDSNSPLHF. DNA of the CDR3: TGTGCCAGCAGCCTCCGGGACTCAAATTCACCCCTCCACTTT.

This chain connects TRBV2 to TRBJ2-5; 10 nucleotides line up with TRBD2. This CDR3 comprises 15 residues. V was clipped by 5 bases and J by 4 bases; unmatched bases: 7. The germline V gene has CDR1 SNHLY and CDR2 FYNNEI. CDR3 sequence reads: CASSWSGGALETQYF. The CDR3 DNA is TGTGCCAGCAGTTGGAGCGGGGGGGCCTTAGAGACCCAGTACTTC. Full variable domain (remainder filled in from reference TRBV2 and TRBJ2-5): EPEVTQTPSHQVTQMGQEVILRCVPISNHLYFYWYRQILGQKVEFLVSFYNNEISEKSEIFDDQFSVERPDGSNFTLKIRSTKLEDSAMYFCASSWSGGALETQYFGPGTRLLVL.

By share, this clone ranks as medium-sized. The rearrangement joins TRBV27 to TRBJ1-3; tentative D call: TRBD1 (5 bases). CDR3 length: 15 residues. Germline V gene data show CDR1 as MNHEY and CDR2 as SMNVEV (reference sequence). Trimming took 6 bases from V and 0 from J, leaving 12 bases between them. Here the CDR3 DNA reads TGTGCCAGCAGCCTTCAGGGCTCCTCTGGAAACACCATATATTTT. Translation gives CASSLQGSSGNTIYF.

The rearrangement uses TRBV25-1 and TRBJ1-5; tentative D call: TRBD1 (5 bases). Trimming cost V 4 bases and J 5 bases, with 9 bases left between them. Germline V gene sequence: CDR1 MGHDK, CDR2 SYGVNS. This CDR3 is 13 amino acids long. As DNA, the CDR3 is TGTGCCAGCAGTGGGGGCAGGGATCAGCCCCAGCATTTT. Translation: CASSGGRDQPQHF. Full variable domain (missing parts from reference TRBV25-1 and TRBJ1-5): EADIYQTPRYLVIGTGKKITLECSQTMGHDKMYWYQQDPGMELHLIHYSYGVNSTEKGDLSSESTVSRIRTEHFPLTLESARPSHTSQYLCASSGGRDQPQHFGDGTRLSIL.

The chain joins TRBV7-3 to TRBJ2-1, with 7 positions matching TRBD1. Germline V lookup: CDR1 SGHTA, CDR2 FQGTGA. Trimming took 2 bases from V and 7 from J; bases not matched to a gene: 5. The CDR3 runs 14 residues. The CDR3 region is CASSLQGVWNEQFF. DNA of the CDR3: TGTGCCAGCAGCTTACAGGGGGTTTGGAATGAGCAGTTCTTC.

This clone was recorded once. In DNA, the CDR3 is TGTGCCAGCAGCGAACCCCCCCCGGGACAGTTAATATGCGTATGGTACGAGCAGTACTTC. Encoded protein: CASSEPPPGQLICVWYEQYF. The chain uses TRBV9 and TRBJ2-7; 7 bases are a match to TRBD1. The CDR3 is made up of 20 amino acids. Per germline, CDR1 SGDLS and CDR2 YYNGEE. V dropped 3 bases and J dropped 4; count of bases not matched to a gene: 25. The full variable domain, rest sourced from reference TRBV9 and TRBJ2-7, is DSGVTQTPKHLITATGQRVTLRCSPRSGDLSVYWYQQSLDQGLQFLIQYYNGEERAKGNILERFSAQQFPDLHSELNLSSLELGDSALYFCASSEPPPGQLICVWYEQYFGPGTRLTVT.

The CDR3 nucleotides are TGTGCCAGCCGAACAGGGGACGAAAAACTGTTTTTT. Its translation: CASRTGDEKLFF. J is TRBJ1-4 and V is TRBV5-8; 7 nucleotides line up with TRBD1. This CDR3 is 12 amino acids long. V shed 7 bases, J shed 8 bases, and the junction held 5 bases outside the gene matches. Germline loops: CDR1 SGHTS, CDR2 YDEGEE.

V usage is TRBV7-9 and J usage is TRBJ1-3; the D gene is possibly TRBD1 (5 bases). V was cut by 5 bases and J by 0 bases, with 17 bases left in between. CDR3 length: 17 amino acids. Germline V gene lookup returns CDR1 SEHNR and CDR2 FQNEAQ (reference sequence). In DNA form, the CDR3 reads TGTGCCAGCAGCCAGCCCCGGGGGGGGAGCTCTGGAAACACCATATATTTT. Its translation: CASSQPRGGSSGNTIYF.

This clone has a single count. The rearrangement links TRBV9 to TRBJ2-6; D is ambiguous. Germline loops: CDR1 SGDLS, CDR2 YYNGEE. Trimming took 0 bases from V and 2 from J, leaving 3 bases between them. CDR3 size: 14 residues. Written as DNA, the CDR3 is TGTGCCAGCAGCGTAGAGCCTGGGGCCAACGTCCTGACTTTC. Translating it yields CASSVEPGANVLTF.